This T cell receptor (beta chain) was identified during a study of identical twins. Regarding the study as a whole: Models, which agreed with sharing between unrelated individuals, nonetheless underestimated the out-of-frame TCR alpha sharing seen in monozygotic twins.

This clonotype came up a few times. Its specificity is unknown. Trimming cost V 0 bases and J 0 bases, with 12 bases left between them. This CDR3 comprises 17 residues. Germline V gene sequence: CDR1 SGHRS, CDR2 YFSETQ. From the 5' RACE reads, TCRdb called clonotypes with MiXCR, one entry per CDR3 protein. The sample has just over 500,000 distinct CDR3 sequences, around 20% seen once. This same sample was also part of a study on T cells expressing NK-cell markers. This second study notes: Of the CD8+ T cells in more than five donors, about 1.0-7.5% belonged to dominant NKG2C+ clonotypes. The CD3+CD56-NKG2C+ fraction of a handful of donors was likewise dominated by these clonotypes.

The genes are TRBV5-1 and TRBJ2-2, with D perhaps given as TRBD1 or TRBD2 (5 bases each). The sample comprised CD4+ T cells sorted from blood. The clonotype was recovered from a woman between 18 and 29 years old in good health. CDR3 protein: CASSLAGAAANTGELFF. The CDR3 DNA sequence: TGCGCCAGCAGCTTGGCCGGGGCGGCGGCGAACACCGGGGAGCTGTTTTTT.